The rows below give T cell receptor beta chains drawn from one sample of a study of shared clonotypes between healthy human individuals. Profiled with immunoSEQ multiplex PCR; TCRdb holds only in-frame clones, not every one. This table has about 2.4 million clones, approximately 94% appearing once. Sequenced sample: naive CD4+ T cells from PBMCs. The receptors were gathered from a man between 18 and 35 years old in good health. Some clones in this sample may be carry-over from other donors' samples. The CDR3 runs from the conserved cysteine through the conserved F or W. Fields, in order: V gene, clone size, D gene, J gene, CDR3 DNA, CDR3 protein. The D gene is left open where the match is weak. Not every row has a clone size; where given, it reads once, few, many or a size class.

v_call: TRBV28
clone_size: -
d_call: -
j_call: TRBJ2-4
cdr3_nt: TGTGCCAGCAGTTTAGAGGGACGGATTGCCAAAAACATTCAGTACTTC
cdr3_aa: CASSLEGRIAKNIQYF

v_call: TRBV5-1
clone_size: -
d_call: -
j_call: TRBJ2-3
cdr3_nt: TGCGCCAGCAGCAGGACGGGGCCTAGCACAGATACGCAGTATTTT
cdr3_aa: CASSRTGPSTDTQYF

v_call: TRBV4-3
clone_size: -
d_call: -
j_call: TRBJ2-3
cdr3_nt: TGCGCCAGCAGCCAAGATGCTAGCCCCAGCACAGATACGCAGTATTTT
cdr3_aa: CASSQDASPSTDTQYF

v_call: TRBV5-1
clone_size: once
d_call: -
j_call: TRBJ1-2
cdr3_nt: TGCGCCAGCAGCTTGGAGGCACGGTATGGCTACACCTTC
cdr3_aa: CASSLEARYGYTF

v_call: TRBV15
clone_size: -
d_call: TRBD1
j_call: TRBJ2-3
cdr3_nt: TGTGCCACCAGCAGAGGGACAGGGAGGTCAGATACGCAGTATTTT
cdr3_aa: CATSRGTGRSDTQYF

v_call: TRBV4-3
clone_size: -
d_call: -
j_call: TRBJ1-4
cdr3_nt: TGCGCCAGCAGCCAAGACCGACAGTACAATGAAAAACTGTTTTTT
cdr3_aa: CASSQDRQYNEKLFF

v_call: TRBV9
clone_size: -
d_call: -
j_call: TRBJ1-3
cdr3_nt: TGTGCCAGCAGCGTCAACAGTGTTGTAGGAAACACCATATATTTT
cdr3_aa: CASSVNSVVGNTIYF

v_call: TRBV28
clone_size: -
d_call: TRBD2
j_call: TRBJ2-5
cdr3_nt: TGTGCCAGCAGTTTAGCGGGAGGACAAGAGACCCAGTACTTC
cdr3_aa: CASSLAGGQETQYF

v_call: TRBV28
clone_size: -
d_call: TRBD2
j_call: TRBJ2-1
cdr3_nt: TGTGCCAGCAGTTTTTTGCGACTAGCGGGAGACAATGAGCAGTTCTTC
cdr3_aa: CASSFLRLAGDNEQFF

v_call: TRBV7-9
clone_size: -
d_call: -
j_call: TRBJ1-1
cdr3_nt: TGTGCCAGCAGCTTAGCGGCAGGGAGGTGGGCTTTCTTT
cdr3_aa: CASSLAAGRWAFF

v_call: TRBV28
clone_size: -
d_call: -
j_call: TRBJ2-4
cdr3_nt: TGTGCCAGCAGTTTACTTACTAGTTTTGGCATTCAGTACTTC
cdr3_aa: CASSLLTSFGIQYF

v_call: TRBV18
clone_size: -
d_call: TRBD1
j_call: TRBJ1-5
cdr3_nt: TGTGCCAGCTCGCGCACGGGACAGGGGACTCGGGGTCAGCCCCAGCATTTT
cdr3_aa: CASSRTGQGTRGQPQHF

v_call: TRBV10-3
clone_size: -
d_call: TRBD1
j_call: TRBJ1-2
cdr3_nt: TGTGCCATCAGTGGGGACAGCTATGGCTACACCTTC
cdr3_aa: CAISGDSYGYTF

v_call: TRBV5-1
clone_size: -
d_call: TRBD2
j_call: TRBJ2-7
cdr3_nt: TGCGCCAGCAGCGTCCAGGGTCTAGCGGGAGGAGGATACGAGCAGTACTTC
cdr3_aa: CASSVQGLAGGGYEQYF

v_call: TRBV2
clone_size: -
d_call: -
j_call: TRBJ1-4
cdr3_nt: TGTGCCAGCAGTGAAGAGGTCTCAGGGAAACTGTTTTTT
cdr3_aa: CASSEEVSGKLFF

v_call: TRBV6-5
clone_size: -
d_call: -
j_call: TRBJ2-1
cdr3_nt: TGTGCCAGCAAGTCTACCTCCTACAATGAGCAGTTCTTC
cdr3_aa: CASKSTSYNEQFF

v_call: TRBV28
clone_size: -
d_call: -
j_call: TRBJ2-2
cdr3_nt: TGTGCCAGCAGCCTCGGACGGAACACCGGGGAGCTGTTTTTT
cdr3_aa: CASSLGRNTGELFF

v_call: TRBV5-4
clone_size: -
d_call: TRBD2
j_call: TRBJ2-1
cdr3_nt: TGTGCCAGCAGCTTGGCCCTAGCGGATGAGCAGTTCTTC
cdr3_aa: CASSLALADEQFF

v_call: TRBV28
clone_size: -
d_call: -
j_call: TRBJ2-7
cdr3_nt: TGTGCCAGCAGTTTAGGGGGCTCAGGATACGAGCAGTACTTC
cdr3_aa: CASSLGGSGYEQYF

v_call: TRBV7-2
clone_size: -
d_call: -
j_call: TRBJ2-1
cdr3_nt: TGTGCCAGCAGCTCCGTGGCCAGGGATGAGCAGTTCTTC
cdr3_aa: CASSSVARDEQFF

v_call: TRBV4-1
clone_size: -
d_call: TRBD2
j_call: TRBJ2-7
cdr3_nt: TGCGCCAGCAGCCAATGGACTAGCGGGACGAAATACGAGCAGTACTTC
cdr3_aa: CASSQWTSGTKYEQYF

v_call: TRBV10-3
clone_size: once
d_call: -
j_call: TRBJ2-5
cdr3_nt: TGTGCCATCGGAAGGGGGGGGGAGCCCGGCTTGGAGACCCAGTACTTC
cdr3_aa: CAIGRGGEPGLETQYF

v_call: TRBV6-5
clone_size: -
d_call: TRBD1
j_call: TRBJ1-3
cdr3_nt: TGTGCCAGCAGTCAGGGGGCGGCTGGAAACACCATATATTTT
cdr3_aa: CASSQGAAGNTIYF

v_call: TRBV6-5
clone_size: -
d_call: -
j_call: TRBJ2-3
cdr3_nt: TGTGCCAGCAGTTACTCGAACAGACTCACAGATACGCAGTATTTT
cdr3_aa: CASSYSNRLTDTQYF

v_call: TRBV6-5
clone_size: -
d_call: -
j_call: TRBJ1-2
cdr3_nt: TGTGCCAGCAGTTACAGGGTACGTGGCTATGGCTACACCTTC
cdr3_aa: CASSYRVRGYGYTF

v_call: TRBV5-4
clone_size: -
d_call: -
j_call: TRBJ1-5
cdr3_nt: TGTGCCAGCAGCTTGGGTGCGGCCTACAGTTTTAGCAATCAGCCCCAGCATTTT
cdr3_aa: CASSLGAAYSFSNQPQHF

v_call: TRBV29-1
clone_size: -
d_call: -
j_call: TRBJ2-7
cdr3_nt: TGCAGCGTTATCCGGCCCGGGGCCACCTACGAGCAGTACTTC
cdr3_aa: CSVIRPGATYEQYF

v_call: TRBV6-4
clone_size: -
d_call: -
j_call: TRBJ2-2
cdr3_nt: TGTGCCAGCAGAGGGACCTCCAACACCGGGGAGCTGTTTTTT
cdr3_aa: CASRGTSNTGELFF

v_call: TRBV7-2
clone_size: -
d_call: TRBD2
j_call: TRBJ2-1
cdr3_nt: TGTGCCAGCAGCTTATTAGCTAGCGGGTTAGGTATTTGGAATGAGCAGTTCTTC
cdr3_aa: CASSLLASGLGIWNEQFF

v_call: TRBV28
clone_size: -
d_call: TRBD2
j_call: TRBJ2-1
cdr3_nt: TGTGCCAGCAGGGGAGCGGGAGGACCCCACAATGAGCAGTTCTTC
cdr3_aa: CASRGAGGPHNEQFF

v_call: TRBV7-2
clone_size: -
d_call: -
j_call: TRBJ2-7
cdr3_nt: TGTGCCAGCAGCGCTAAACAGGGCATCAACGAGCAGTACTTC
cdr3_aa: CASSAKQGINEQYF

v_call: TRBV11-2
clone_size: -
d_call: -
j_call: TRBJ2-3
cdr3_nt: TGTGCCAGCAGGTCTTTCGGGGGGCAGGGGTGGTATACGCAGTATTTT
cdr3_aa: CASRSFGGQGWYTQYF

v_call: TRBV5-1
clone_size: -
d_call: -
j_call: TRBJ1-2
cdr3_nt: TGCGCCAGCAGTGAAGGGGGCTATGGCTACACCTTC
cdr3_aa: CASSEGGYGYTF

v_call: TRBV30
clone_size: -
d_call: TRBD2
j_call: TRBJ2-1
cdr3_nt: TGTGCCTGGAGATGGGCTAGCGGGAGGGACAACAATGAGCAGTTCTTC
cdr3_aa: CAWRWASGRDNNEQFF

v_call: TRBV11-2
clone_size: -
d_call: -
j_call: TRBJ2-7
cdr3_nt: TGTGCCAGCAGCCTCGGGACTGCCCAATACTACGAGCAGTACTTC
cdr3_aa: CASSLGTAQYYEQYF

v_call: TRBV6-5
clone_size: -
d_call: -
j_call: TRBJ2-3
cdr3_nt: TGTGCCAGCAGTTACTTCCGGGGCCGCACAGATACGCAGTATTTT
cdr3_aa: CASSYFRGRTDTQYF

v_call: TRBV28
clone_size: -
d_call: -
j_call: TRBJ1-2
cdr3_nt: TGTGCCAGCAGATCCTCGGGAGGGCAGAACTATGGCTACACCTTC
cdr3_aa: CASRSSGGQNYGYTF

v_call: TRBV5-4
clone_size: -
d_call: TRBD2
j_call: TRBJ2-1
cdr3_nt: TGTGCCAGCAGCTTGGGCGGGAGGGCCGTGGATGAGCAGTTCTTC
cdr3_aa: CASSLGGRAVDEQFF